Below are 9 T cell receptor beta chains sequenced from a single sample in a study of blood T cells in healthy people across ages (dated by TCRdb to between 2015 and 2017). The protocol used for the library was 5' RACE. This sample was sequenced with an Illumina HiSeq 2500. The second PCR ran for about 7 to 11 cycles and used a J-beta primer mix along with a sample-barcoded 5' primer. The public reads were run again by TCRdb, first through fastp at Q25 and then through MiXCR, and only productive beta chains were kept. Every distinct CDR3 protein forms one entry, paired with its most common genes and DNA. This sample is represented by under 2,000,000 distinct CDR3 sequences; about 50% of them were singletons. About 2.1% of the sample lies in the top ten. The sample taken for sequencing was blood. The source is a middle-aged woman in good health.

The chain joins TRBV14 to TRBJ1-2, with D perhaps matching TRBD1 (6 bases). The length of the CDR3 is 15 residues. V was clipped by 4 bases and J by 8 bases, with 20 bases between them. Germline loops: CDR1 SGHDN, CDR2 FVKESK. The CDR3 nucleotides read TGTGCCAGCAGCCGGATTTCGACAGGATTGAAAGGCTACACCTTC. Its translation: CASSRISTGLKGYTF.

This chain uses TRBV2 with TRBJ2-1; 7 bases match TRBD1. With V trimmed by 8 bases and J by 3 bases, 7 bases remained unmatched. This CDR3 has 14 amino acids. CDR1 and CDR2 from the germline V gene are SNHLY and FYNNEI. CDR3 in amino acids: CASVGGQRYNEQFF. The CDR3, as DNA: TGTGCCAGCGTAGGGGGACAGCGCTACAATGAGCAGTTCTTC. Combining the CDR3 with reference TRBV2 and TRBJ2-1 gives the whole variable domain EPEVTQTPSHQVTQMGQEVILRCVPISNHLYFYWYRQILGQKVEFLVSFYNNEISEKSEIFDDQFSVERPDGSNFTLKIRSTKLEDSAMYFCASVGGQRYNEQFFGPGTRLTVL.

This clonotype was seen only once. As DNA, the CDR3 is TGCAGTGCTAGAGATGATTGGACAGGGTCAAGACGAGAAGGAGTCTATGGCTACACCTTC. Translated: CSARDDWTGSRREGVYGYTF. The J gene is TRBJ1-2, the V gene TRBV20-1; 8 nucleotides line up with TRBD1. Trimming took 0 bases from V and 4 from J; bases not matched to a gene: 22. The CDR3 is 20 residues long. Germline assignment: CDR1 DFQATT and CDR2 SNEGSKA (reference sequence).

The CDR3: CASSSTGVYGYTF. The DNA of the CDR3 is TGTGCCAGCAGTTCGACAGGGGTCTATGGCTACACCTTC. V is TRBV6-5 and J is TRBJ1-2; 8 bases fit TRBD1. This CDR3 region has 13 residues. The germline CDR1 and CDR2 sequences are MNHEY and SVGAGI. V dropped 4 bases and J dropped 4; count of bases not matched to a gene: 2.

This clonotype came up a few times. The junction differs from germline at one of its ends, possibly a read error. This chain links TRBV7-7 with TRBJ2-1; TRBD2 matches 10 bases. The CDR3 has 15 amino acids. Germline V gene data show CDR1 as SSHAT and CDR2 as FNYEAQ (reference sequence). CDR3 nucleotides: TGTGCTAGCAGCTTAATAGCGGGGGGTTTCAATGAGCAGTTCTTC. It is translated as CASSLIAGGFNEQFF.

The rearrangement links TRBV5-6 to TRBJ2-1, with TRBD2 matching over 12 bases. CDR1 is SGHDT, CDR2 YYEEEE, per germline. The V gene end was trimmed by 7 bases and the J gene end by 7 bases; junction bases not matched to a gene: 18. This CDR3 is 18 amino acids long. The CDR3 DNA reads TGTGCCAGCGGCCTCCGTACTAGCGGGGGGCCTAACGGGAATGAGCAGTTCTTC. Protein product: CASGLRTSGGPNGNEQFF.

The chain couples TRBV5-5 to TRBJ2-7; tentative D call: TRBD2 (5 bases). V lost 0 bases and J lost 7, with 23 bases in between. The CDR3 sequence is 17 residues long. Germline CDR1 reads SGHKS; CDR2 reads YYEKEE (reference sequence). CDR3 residues: CASSLERLPSSYNEQYF. The DNA for the CDR3 is TGTGCCAGCAGCTTGGAACGCCTCCCTAGCTCCTACAATGAGCAGTACTTC.

The chain has TRBV29-1 and TRBJ2-7; perhaps TRBD2 as D (6 bases). Per the germline V gene, CDR1 is SQVTM and CDR2 is ANQGSEA. The CDR3 runs to 12 residues. The V end lost 4 bases, the J end lost 6 bases, and 13 bases lay between the germline ends. The CDR3 bases are TGCAGCGTTGGGGTTAGCGGCTCCGAGCAGTACTTC. It translates to CSVGVSGSEQYF.

The J gene is TRBJ2-5, the V gene TRBV15; the D gene is possibly TRBD1 (5 bases). Trimming removed 5 bases from V and 2 bases from J, with 15 bases in between. CDR3 length equals 15 residues. Germline V CDR1 and CDR2: LNHNV, YYDKDF (reference sequence). The CDR3 bases are TGTGCCACCAGCGGCCGATTAGGGGAACAAGAGACCCAGTACTTC. This codes for CATSGRLGEQETQYF.